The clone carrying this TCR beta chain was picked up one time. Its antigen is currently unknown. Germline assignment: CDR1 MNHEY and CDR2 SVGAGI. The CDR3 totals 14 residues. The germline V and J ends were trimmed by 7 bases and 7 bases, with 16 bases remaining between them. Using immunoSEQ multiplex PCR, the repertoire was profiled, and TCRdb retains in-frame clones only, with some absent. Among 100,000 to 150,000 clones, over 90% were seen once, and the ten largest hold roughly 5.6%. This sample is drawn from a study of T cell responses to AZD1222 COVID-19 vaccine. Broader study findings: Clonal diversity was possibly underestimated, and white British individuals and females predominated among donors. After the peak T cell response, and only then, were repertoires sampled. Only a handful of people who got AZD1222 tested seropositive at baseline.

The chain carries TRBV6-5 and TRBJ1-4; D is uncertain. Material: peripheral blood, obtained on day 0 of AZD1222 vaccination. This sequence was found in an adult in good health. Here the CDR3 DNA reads TGTGCCAGCACCTTGGGCCCTCGAAGTGAAAAACTGTTTTTT. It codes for CASTLGPRSEKLFF.